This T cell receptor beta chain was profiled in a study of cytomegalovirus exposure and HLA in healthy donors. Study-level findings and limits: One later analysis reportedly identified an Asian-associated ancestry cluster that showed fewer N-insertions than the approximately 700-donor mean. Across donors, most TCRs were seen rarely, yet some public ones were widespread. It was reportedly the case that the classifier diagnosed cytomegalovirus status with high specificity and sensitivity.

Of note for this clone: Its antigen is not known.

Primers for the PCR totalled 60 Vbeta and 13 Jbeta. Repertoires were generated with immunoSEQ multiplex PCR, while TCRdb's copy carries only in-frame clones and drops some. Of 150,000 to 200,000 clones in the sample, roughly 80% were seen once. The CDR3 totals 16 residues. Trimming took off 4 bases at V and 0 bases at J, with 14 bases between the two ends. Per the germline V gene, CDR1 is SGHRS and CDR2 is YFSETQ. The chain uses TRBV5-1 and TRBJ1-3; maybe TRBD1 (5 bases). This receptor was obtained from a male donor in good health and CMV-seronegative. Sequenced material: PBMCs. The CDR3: CASSQGGVSSGNTIYF. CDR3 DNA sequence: TGCGCCAGCAGCCAGGGAGGGGTAAGCTCTGGAAACACCATATATTTT.